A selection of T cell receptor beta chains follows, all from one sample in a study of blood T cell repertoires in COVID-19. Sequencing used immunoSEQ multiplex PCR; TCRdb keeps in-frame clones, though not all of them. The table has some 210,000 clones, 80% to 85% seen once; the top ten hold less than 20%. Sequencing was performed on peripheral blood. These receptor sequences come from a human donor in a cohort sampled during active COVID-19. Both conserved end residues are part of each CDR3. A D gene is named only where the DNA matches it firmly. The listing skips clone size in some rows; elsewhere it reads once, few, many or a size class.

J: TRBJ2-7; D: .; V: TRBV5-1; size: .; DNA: TGCGCCAGCAGCCCATCCCGGGACATTCAATACGAGCAGTACTTC; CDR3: CASSPSRDIQYEQYF
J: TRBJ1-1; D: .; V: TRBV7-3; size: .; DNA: TGTGCCAGCAGCTTTGCAGAGAACACTGAAGCTTTCTTT; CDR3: CASSFAENTEAFF
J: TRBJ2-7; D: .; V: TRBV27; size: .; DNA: TGTGCCAGCAGCCGCAGGGGGGCCTACGAGCAGTACTTC; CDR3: CASSRRGAYEQYF
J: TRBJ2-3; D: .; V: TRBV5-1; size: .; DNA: TGCGCCAGCAGTTACCGCGGGGGCAGGGTCGGGGCAGATACGCAGTATTTT; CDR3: CASSYRGGRVGADTQYF
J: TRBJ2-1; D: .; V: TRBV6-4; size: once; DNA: TGTGCCAGCAGTGAATCCAGCGGGCCCCCTCAGGAGCAGTTCTTC; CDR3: CASSESSGPPQEQFF
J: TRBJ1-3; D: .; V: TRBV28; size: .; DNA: TGTGCCAGCAGCAAGCCAGGGGCAGGCACCATATATTTT; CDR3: CASSKPGAGTIYF
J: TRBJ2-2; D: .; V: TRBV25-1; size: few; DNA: TGTGCCAGCAGTCCCGCCTGGGGCGGTAAATACACCGGGGAGCTGTTTTTT; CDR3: CASSPAWGGKYTGELFF
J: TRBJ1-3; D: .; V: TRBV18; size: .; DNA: TGTGCCAGCTCACCGCGGACAGCTTCTGGAAACACCATATATTTT; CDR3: CASSPRTASGNTIYF
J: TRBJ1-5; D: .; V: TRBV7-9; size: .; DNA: TGTGCCAGCAGCTTAGGTTCGGGATTGAGCAATCAGCCCCAGCATTTT; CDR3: CASSLGSGLSNQPQHF
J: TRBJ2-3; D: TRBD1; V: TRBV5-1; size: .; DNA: TGCGCCAGCAGCTCGGGGACAGGGCCCGCAGATACGCAGTATTTT; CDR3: CASSSGTGPADTQYF
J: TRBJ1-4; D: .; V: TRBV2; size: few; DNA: TGTGCCAGCAGCGACGACAGACGAAATGAAAAACTGTTTTTT; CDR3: CASSDDRRNEKLFF
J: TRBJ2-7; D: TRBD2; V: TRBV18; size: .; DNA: TGTGCCAGCTCGTTAGCGGGAGGTGACTACGAGCAGTACTTC; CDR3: CASSLAGGDYEQYF
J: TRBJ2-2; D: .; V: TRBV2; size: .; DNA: TGTGCCAGCACAGGACTCTCGACCGGGGAGCTGTTTTTT; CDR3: CASTGLSTGELFF
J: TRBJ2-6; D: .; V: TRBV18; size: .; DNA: TGTGCCAGCTCACCTGCAGCTGGGGCCAACGTCCTGACTTTC; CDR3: CASSPAAGANVLTF
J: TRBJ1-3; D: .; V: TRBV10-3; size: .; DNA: TGTGCCGCACTCCCAGCGAACTCTGGAAACACCATATATTTT; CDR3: CAALPANSGNTIYF
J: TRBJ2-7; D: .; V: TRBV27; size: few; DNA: TGTGCCAGCAGACTCGACAGGTTAAGGAGAGGATACGGGCAGTACTTC; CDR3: CASRLDRLRRGYGQYF
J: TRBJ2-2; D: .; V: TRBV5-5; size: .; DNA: TGTGCCAGCAGCTTGAGAGTTGACACCGGGGAGCTGTTTTTT; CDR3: CASSLRVDTGELFF
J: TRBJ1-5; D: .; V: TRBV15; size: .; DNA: TGTGCCACCAGCAGAGATCTCGCTTCCGCAGGGGCAGGTCAGCCCCAGCATTTT; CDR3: CATSRDLASAGAGQPQHF
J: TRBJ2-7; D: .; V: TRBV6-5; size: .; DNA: TGTGCCAGCAGTATCCCCTCCGTCCTCCGCTACGAGCAGTACTTC; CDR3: CASSIPSVLRYEQYF
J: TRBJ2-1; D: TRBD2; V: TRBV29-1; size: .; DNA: TGCAGCGTTCGGACTAGCGGGAGTTCCGACAATGAGCAGTTCTTC; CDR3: CSVRTSGSSDNEQFF
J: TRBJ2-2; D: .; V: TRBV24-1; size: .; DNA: TGTGCCACGATGGGAATAGCTGGGGGCCGAGACACCGGGGAGCTGTTTTTT; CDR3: CATMGIAGGRDTGELFF
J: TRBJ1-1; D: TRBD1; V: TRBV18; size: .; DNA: TGTGCCAGCTCACCACCCTCCGGACAGGGGGCTGAAGCTTTCTTT; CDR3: CASSPPSGQGAEAFF
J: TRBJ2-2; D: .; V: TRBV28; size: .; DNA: TGTGCCAGCAGTGCCCATAGAAGCTTGGGGGAGCTGTTTTTT; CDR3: CASSAHRSLGELFF
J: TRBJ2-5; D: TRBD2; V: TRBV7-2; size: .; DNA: TGTGCCAGCAGCCCGGTCGGAGGGAGCGGGGCTCAAGAGACCCAGTACTTC; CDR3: CASSPVGGSGAQETQYF
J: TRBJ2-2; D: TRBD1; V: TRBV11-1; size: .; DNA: TGTGCCAGCAGTCCAAGACAGGGGGCCACCGGGGAGCTGTTTTTT; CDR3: CASSPRQGATGELFF
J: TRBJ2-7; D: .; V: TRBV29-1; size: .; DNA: TGCAGCGTTGTCCTCCCGAGCTCCTACGAGCAGTACTTC; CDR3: CSVVLPSSYEQYF